This T cell receptor (beta chain) was observed in a study of blood T cell dynamics during melanoma immunotherapy. At the level of the study: Metastatic melanoma patients received first-line pembrolizumab or nivolumab plus ipilimumab. Findings and limits, study-wide: Disease-control patients' PBMC repertoires became either more clonal or more diverse at W3.

Each bulk PBMC sample had around 360 ng DNA loaded. The repertoire was sequenced with immunoSEQ multiplex PCR; TCRdb's copy has only in-frame clones and lacks some. In the table there are 4,000 to 4,500 clones, around four fifths of which are singletons. In the case of this clone: The target antigen is unknown.

Time point described: pre-treatment baseline. Apart from a couple of fast progressors, RECIST 1.1 response was judged 12 weeks post-infusion. Specimen: blood, collected from a patient treated with checkpoint blockade. This clonotype originated in a human donor with melanoma.

The CDR3 coding sequence is TGTGCCAGCAGCTTATTACCGGACAATAGCTGCACCTTC. This sequence encodes CASSLLPDNSCTF. The chain carries TRBV7-3 and TRBJ1-2, with D possibly matching TRBD1 (5 bases). Trimming removed 2 bases from V and 13 bases from J, with 17 bases in between. There are 13 residues in the CDR3. CDR1 SGHTA and CDR2 FQGTGA come from the germline V gene.